These 20 T cell receptor beta chains share one sample of origin, sequenced in a study of blood T cell repertoires in COVID-19 (dated by TCRdb to the early 2020s). Libraries were constructed by the immunoSEQ multiplex PCR assay. Entries here come from immuneACCESS through TCRdb and include only in-frame sequences with V and J called. Some clones fail to appear in such tables; in the studies checked, an unresolved V gene covers under half of the shortfall, and the cause of the remainder is unknown. The sample table lists about 480,000 clones, 75% to 90% of them with a count of one. The ten largest clones capture roughly 0.9% of the sample. Sequencing input: peripheral blood. All receptors come from a man aged 18 to 29 with COVID-19, enrolled during active disease.

The gene calls are TRBV11-2 and TRBJ2-7; weak D call: TRBD2 (5 bases). The CDR3 spans 16 residues. Trimming took 0 bases from V and 5 from J, leaving 17 bases between them. Germline V gene lookup returns CDR1 SGHAT and CDR2 FQNNGV. The CDR3 here is CASSLDRGLRGHEQYF. The CDR3 DNA is TGTGCCAGCAGCTTAGATCGAGGGCTCCGCGGGCACGAGCAGTACTTC.

Worth noting for this clone: Other DNA sequences in this specimen translate into the identical CDR3. This rearrangement joins TRBV19 to TRBJ2-7; 7 bases align to TRBD1. J was trimmed by 3 bases and V by 3 bases; bases with no gene match: 5. CDR1 is LNHDA and CDR2 is SQIVND in the germline V gene (reference sequence). The CDR3 consists of 14 residues. The CDR3 DNA reads TGTGCCAGTAGTATCGGGGACAGAGGCTACGAGCAGTACTTC. Translated, it gives CASSIGDRGYEQYF. Variable domain in full (rest from reference TRBV19 and TRBJ2-7): DGGITQSPKYLFRKEGQNVTLSCEQNLNHDAMYWYRQDPGQGLRLIYYSQIVNDFQKGDIAEGYSVSREKKESFPLTVTSAQKNPTAFYLCASSIGDRGYEQYFGPGTRLTVT.

This rearrangement joins TRBV27 to TRBJ2-3; D might be TRBD1 (5 bases). This CDR3 region has 15 residues. V was clipped by 5 bases and J by 2 bases, with 14 bases between them. Germline values: CDR1 MNHEY, CDR2 SMNVEV (reference sequence). The CDR3, as DNA: TGTGCCAGCAGTACTATTGACAGCTTCACAGATACGCAGTATTTT. It translates to CASSTIDSFTDTQYF.

Only a few counts were recorded for this clone. The chain couples TRBV7-9 to TRBJ2-7; perhaps TRBD1 as D (5 bases). Between the trimmed V and J ends, which lost 3 bases and 5 bases, there was a span of 14 bases. This CDR3 has 14 residues. Germline CDR1 and CDR2: SEHNR and FQNEAQ (reference sequence). CDR3 loop: CASSLSLGHHEQYF. DNA for the CDR3: TGTGCCAGCAGCTTGTCGCTCGGACACCACGAGCAGTACTTC.

The chain carries TRBV5-1 and TRBJ2-3; TRBD2 matches 9 bases. The V segment lost 3 bases and the J segment 6 bases; nucleotides outside the gene matches: 11. This CDR3 spans 16 amino acids. CDR1 SGHRS and CDR2 YFSETQ come from the germline V gene. CDR3 sequence reads: CASSYRGAGGPDTQYF. CDR3 bases: TGCGCCAGCAGCTACCGGGGAGCGGGGGGTCCGGATACGCAGTATTTT.

The chain combines TRBV4-1 with TRBJ1-5; tentative D call: TRBD1 (5 bases). CDR3 length: 16 amino acids. Trimming pared 0 bases from V and 0 bases from J, leaving 9 bases between. Germline V lookup: CDR1 MGHRA, CDR2 YSYEKL. The CDR3 protein is CASSQERQYSNQPQHF. The CDR3 DNA follows: TGCGCCAGCAGCCAAGAAAGACAGTATAGCAATCAGCCCCAGCATTTT.

This chain links TRBV5-6 with TRBJ2-7; a weak D match, TRBD2 (6 bases). CDR1 and CDR2 (germline): SGHDT, YYEEEE. The length of the CDR3 is 14 residues. Trimming removed 2 bases at V and 0 bases at J, with 9 bases between. In DNA, the CDR3 is TGTGCCAGCAGCTTCGGAGGGCACTCCTACGAGCAGTACTTC. It codes for CASSFGGHSYEQYF.

V gene TRBV5-4 combines with J gene TRBJ2-2, with 7 bases aligning to TRBD2. J lost 2 bases, V lost 2 bases, and 3 bases had no gene match. This CDR3 contains 15 residues. Germline CDR1 and CDR2: SGHNT and YYREEE (reference sequence). The chain's CDR3 is CASSFSGTNTGELFF. The CDR3 DNA follows: TGTGCCAGCAGCTTCAGCGGGACCAACACCGGGGAGCTGTTTTTT.

The chain couples TRBV21-1 to TRBJ1-4; TRBD1, the D gene given by the table, was not confirmed from the DNA. TRBV21-1 corresponds to a pseudogene. The CDR3 is 14 amino acids. This CDR3 reads CASSKPQDREKLFF. Here the CDR3 DNA reads TGTGCCAGCAGCAAACCACAGGATCGGGAAAAACTGTTTTTT.

The V call is TRBV4-2, the J call TRBJ2-5; D might be TRBD1 (6 bases). V was clipped by 5 bases and J by 4 bases, with 11 bases between them. The CDR3 runs 13 residues. Germline V gene data show CDR1 as LGHNA and CDR2 as YNFKEQ. CDR3 sequence reads: CASSTLGGETQYF. As DNA, the CDR3 is TGTGCCAGCAGCACCTTAGGGGGAGAGACCCAGTACTTC.

Points on this clone: Other DNA sequences in the sample encode the same CDR3. The chain couples TRBV7-6 to TRBJ2-7; a weak D match, TRBD1 (6 bases). This CDR3 is 13 amino acids long. The germline V gene encodes CDR1 SGHVS and CDR2 FNYEAQ. Trimming took 4 bases from V and 3 from J, leaving 10 bases between them. CDR3 sequence (DNA): TGTGCCAGCAGCTCCACGACAGGCTACGAGCAGTACTTC. Its translation is CASSSTTGYEQYF.

The chain is built from TRBV19 and TRBJ2-5, with 7 bases aligning to TRBD1. CDR1 and CDR2 (germline): LNHDA, SQIVND (reference sequence). With 6 bases clipped from V and 1 base from J, the junction kept 11 bases outside the gene matches. The CDR3 is 16 residues long. CDR3 in DNA: TGTGCCAGTAGGGGGACAGCCTTGGTGACCCAAGAGACCCAGTACTTC. Translation: CASRGTALVTQETQYF.

V usage is TRBV19 and J usage is TRBJ2-1; TRBD2 aligns across 8 bases. This CDR3 region has 15 residues. CDR1 LNHDA and CDR2 SQIVND come from the germline V gene (reference sequence). V was pared by 6 bases and J by 1 base, with 5 bases of the junction left unmatched. The CDR3 DNA sequence: TGTGCCAGTAGATCCGGGACTAGATCCTACAATGAGCAGTTCTTC. Its translation: CASRSGTRSYNEQFF. Supplemented by reference TRBV19 and TRBJ2-1, the full variable domain reads DGGITQSPKYLFRKEGQNVTLSCEQNLNHDAMYWYRQDPGQGLRLIYYSQIVNDFQKGDIAEGYSVSREKKESFPLTVTSAQKNPTAFYLCASRSGTRSYNEQFFGPGTRLTVL.

The chain couples TRBV18 to TRBJ2-2; TRBD1 matches at 7 bases. The CDR3 is made up of 16 amino acids. Trimming took 6 bases from V and 1 from J; bases not matched to a gene: 8. Germline V gene lookup returns CDR1 KGHSH and CDR2 LQKENI. Here the CDR3 reads CASSTTGQKNTGELFF. CDR3 DNA sequence: TGTGCCAGCTCGACAACGGGACAGAAGAACACCGGGGAGCTGTTTTTT.

Here the CDR3 reads CASSGQQGYLHF. The CDR3, as DNA: TGCGCCAGCAGTGGCCAACAGGGCTACCTCCACTTT. This chain links TRBV10-1 with TRBJ1-6, with D perhaps TRBD1 (6 bases). This CDR3 is 12 amino acids long. Germline V gives CDR1 WNHNN, CDR2 SYGVQD (reference sequence). Trimming removed 4 bases from V and 15 bases from J, with 13 bases in between.

The chain is built from TRBV30 and TRBJ2-7; tentatively, D is TRBD2 (5 bases). The germline V and J ends were trimmed by 3 bases and 3 bases, with 24 bases remaining between them. The CDR3 is 17 amino acids. The germline V gene encodes CDR1 GTSNPN and CDR2 SVGIG (reference sequence). The CDR3 is CAWSPAGRRTVIYEQYF. DNA of the CDR3: TGTGCCTGGAGCCCGGCCGGTCGGAGGACGGTAATCTACGAGCAGTACTTC.

The chain employs TRBV7-9 and TRBJ2-1, with 9 bases matching TRBD2. This CDR3 contains 14 residues. Germline loops: CDR1 SEHNR, CDR2 FQNEAQ (reference sequence). V lost 3 bases, J lost 8 bases, and 5 bases stayed unmatched. CDR3 bases: TGTGCCAGCAGCTTGAGTAGGACTAGCGATGAGCAGTTCTTC. Protein product: CASSLSRTSDEQFF.

The chain combines TRBV27 with TRBJ1-1; D is ambiguous. V gave up 6 bases and J gave up 0 bases, with 14 bases separating them. The CDR3 runs to 15 residues. Per the germline V gene, CDR1 is MNHEY and CDR2 is SMNVEV (reference sequence). This chain's CDR3 is CASSPPRGLNTEAFF. In DNA, the CDR3 is TGTGCCAGCAGCCCTCCCCGGGGTCTGAACACTGAAGCTTTCTTT.

The rearrangement links TRBV6-1 to TRBJ1-1, with 7 nucleotides matching TRBD1. Unmatched junction bases numbered 3, after V lost 2 bases and J lost 3 bases. Germline-derived CDR1 and CDR2 are MNHNS and SASEGT. The CDR3 runs to 14 residues. CDR3 in DNA: TGTGCCAGCAGTGAAACCGGACAGGACACTGAAGCTTTCTTT. Translating gives CASSETGQDTEAFF.

The chain has TRBV18 and TRBJ1-2, with no clear D. Germline CDR1 and CDR2: KGHSH and LQKENI. CDR3 length: 16 residues. The V end was cut by 2 bases, the J end by 7 bases, with 20 bases between. This CDR3 is CASSPVPRGAGAGYTF. CDR3 coding DNA: TGTGCCAGCTCACCAGTCCCCCGGGGAGCCGGTGCTGGCTACACCTTC.